What follows is one TCR beta chain and its context. In this sample, this clone turned up a few times. Its antigen has not been determined. The sample holds no much larger clone one base away, and base qualities are not on file. Other nucleotide sequences from this sample produce the same CDR3. V and J lose 3 bases and 7 bases, and a span of 6 bases separates them. From a lookup of the germline V gene, CDR1 and CDR2 are SNHLY and FYNNEI. Measured from the cysteine to the phenylalanine, the CDR3 is 12 residues long. Just CDR3 DNA is preserved here, 36 bases in frame from base 1. The library was produced with the immunoSEQ multiplex PCR assay. A mixture of 60 forward primers for TCR Vbeta segments and 13 reverse primers for TCR Jbeta segments was used in the multiplex PCR. Amplification of the CDR3 region of rearranged TCR beta genes was performed with a multiplex PCR assay on genomic DNA. The Illumina HiSeq System was used to sequence the amplified TCR beta libraries as 87-base-pair reads. Under the source paper's analysis protocol: A later analysis tallied some 79 million unique TCR beta chains across the 666 repertoires, and around 12 million of those chains were shared by two or more donors. A nearest-neighbor algorithm error-corrected the raw reads and collapsed the reads into unique sequences, merging closely related sequences to remove PCR and sequencing errors. Alignment of CDR3 sequences to IMGT reference sequences was used to assign V, D and J gene segments. For a sequence to be retained, a match of at least six nucleotides to both a V gene segment and a J gene segment was required. Rearrangements were called productive when the CDR3 lacked stop codons and stayed in frame with V and J; all others were non-productive. Following IMGT convention, CDR3 was defined as the stretch from the second conserved V-encoded cysteine to the conserved J-encoded phenylalanine. Sequences without an unambiguous match to a single V gene segment were excluded from the earlier analysis of almost 600 of the donors. In an earlier analysis of a few hundred of the donors, V segments were called functional above 56.7% productive rearrangements and were called segregating when the between-donor standard deviation exceeded 5%. A statistical classification framework was developed to diagnose cytomegalovirus status using the catalog of TCR beta chain sequences. V and J gene assignment, in a later analysis, came from comparing TCR nucleotide sequences with IMGT/GENE-DB human TR gene sequences. The TCRdist pipeline was used in a later analysis to assign CDR3 sequences and most-parsimonious VDJ recombination scenarios. In a later analysis, every TCR beta chain was defined by the combination of its CDR3 amino acid sequence and its V-gene family, and reads without a unique V-gene family were dropped. To address suspected cross-contamination and a sequencing artifact, a later analysis removed 592 highly shared, low-generation-probability nucleotide sequences. In a later analysis, a clonal expansion index for each public chain was calculated from normalized within-repertoire ranks of inferred template counts. In a later analysis, generation probabilities were computed using a VDJ recombination model fitted to out-of-frame rearrangements, and the results were checked against IGoR. A later analysis scored TCR-TCR, TCR-HLA and TCR-CMV co-occurrence with hypergeometric tests, applying a repertoire-size bias correction to TCR pairs. To estimate false discovery rates, a later analysis permuted the HLA or CMV assignments 20 times. In a later analysis, co-occurring TCRs were grouped using DBSCAN, with TCRdist sequence similarity added in when clustering inside HLA-allele-positive subsets. Repertoires with fewer than 30,000 or more than 120,000 public chains were left out of co-occurrence clustering, as were about 5 repertoires with anomalous nucleotide sharing. Held by TCRdb, this immuneACCESS table contains in-frame sequences only and omits some clones. Under half of the omission traces to an unresolved V gene where checked; the cause of the rest is unknown. The DNA gave D and trimming, while V, J and clone size come from that table. The sample table records under 200,000 clones; around 80% of these occur just once. The ten largest clones represent 1% of the sample.

This record belongs to a study of cytomegalovirus exposure and HLA in healthy donors (dated by TCRdb to about 2017). Some background on the complete study: An earlier analysis of roughly 610 of the donors reported 276 Gb of sequence data and around 120 million unique TCR beta sequences obtained from about 179 million T cells. Rather than drawing on any new phenotypic data, the later analysis identified candidate immune exposures from TCR beta sequences and the way those sequences occurred across donors. Class I and class II HLA loci were covered by the typing at four-digit resolution. Every discovery cohort repertoire had been produced on one sequencing platform. Alongside the repertoire data, information on donor age, sex, ethnicity and CMV serostatus was compiled. Among some 400 genotyped donors of the cohort, an average of around 250,000 unique TCR beta nucleotide sequences was sequenced per donor, of which about 18% were non-productive. The study combined high-throughput TCR immunosequencing, statistical association of individual TCRs with disease status, and machine learning to predict cytomegalovirus infection status. The aim of the study was to test whether cataloging public T cell receptors could identify signatures of past pathogen exposure. A later analysis re-analyzed previously published TCR beta repertoires from 660 or so donors and added high-resolution HLA genotyping to study TCR occurrence patterns. The study profiled the T cell repertoires of about 640 subjects by immunosequencing and related them to cytomegalovirus serostatus. Five DR-DQ haplotypes were handled as single units for association and clustering because linkage in the cohort was strong. To decide whether each TCR beta V gene segment behaved as functional or pseudogenic, an earlier analysis of approximately 590 of the donors relied on high-throughput TCR beta sequencing. The number of typed donors differed by locus: about 620-640 for A, B, C, DRB1 and DQB1; 522 for DQA1; 606 for DPA1; and some 450 for DPB1. Along with the approximately 650-subject first cohort, a separate validation cohort of over a hundred different subjects was used. Of the roughly 390 genotyped donors, around 81% fell in the genetic ancestry cluster associated with self-reported Caucasian donors. An early release that covered some 630 HLA-typed donors contained about 290 gigabases of sequencing data and tens of millions of unique TCR sequences. In a later genetic analysis, genome-wide SNP genotypes for about 55% of the roughly 700 donors were used, and that subset was treated as a discovery cohort. The paper's findings and limits, for the study overall: In a later genetic analysis, a missense DCLRE1C variant was associated with V-gene and J-gene trimming of TCR beta chains, and the association was replicated in an independent cohort. The study gave a list of some 150 TCR beta chains associated with cytomegalovirus. Linkage disequilibrium might explain the correlated functional status among segregating V segments, but an unknown experimental factor could not be excluded. In both the original and validation cohorts, the classifier was reported to diagnose cytomegalovirus status with high specificity and sensitivity. A group of highly shared sequence variants was considered likely to be a technical artifact of the sequencing pipeline. Because the 87-base-pair reads could not distinguish some IMGT-functional V segments, including TRBV6-2 and TRBV6-3, those segments were excluded. According to a later analysis, TCR association rates differed among HLA loci, with DRB1 alleles showing the most associated TCRs and HLA-C alleles showing the fewest. A later analysis found that HLA-associated TCR beta chains were more clonally expanded and had lower generation probabilities than equally common non-associated chains. The presence/absence analyses assumed that sequencing depth was roughly uniform across donors, and that assumption may not be true. In vitro tests confirmed that a few of the cytomegalovirus-associated TCR beta chains recognize cytomegalovirus antigens. According to a later analysis, parvovirus B19, influenza, CMV and Epstein-Barr virus appeared linked to several top co-occurrence clusters. An earlier analysis of around 540 of the donors showed that most TCR beta V segments appeared in productive rearrangements either about 87% or about 30% of the time, which broadly matched IMGT annotations. HLA typing was unavailable for some donors at each locus, so association tests used only the typed subset. Immune exposure information for the cohort was limited to CMV serostatus. According to the authors, the approach could potentially be generalized to other disease states and immunological phenotypes. According to a later analysis, most CMV-associated TCR beta chains appeared to be HLA-restricted, and the HLA associations seemed to be driven largely by CMV exposure. Because counts were too low, around 17 rarely observed V segments, including chromosome 9 orphons, were left out of the earlier analysis of some 640 of the donors. When HLA alleles, especially DR and DQ, strongly co-occurred, attributing TCR associations to individual alleles was difficult. This cohort had only TCR beta chains sequenced, and the lack of alpha or paired-chain data limited which features could be detected. Most TCR sequences were seen in very few donors, while some public TCRs were found in many individuals. A further reported finding was that TCR beta sequences accurately predicted the HLA-A and HLA-B alleles for most subjects in the first cohort. In a later analysis, 16,951 TCR beta sequences were associated with specific HLA alleles at a false discovery rate of 0.05. Compared with the roughly 670-donor mean, donors in an Asian-associated ancestry cluster had fewer N-insertions in productive TCRs, according to a later genetic analysis.

The cohort was made up of 500 to 850 healthy bone marrow donors. All cohort members were sampled while nominally healthy, although unrecorded immune exposures were likely present. The donor tested CMV seropositive, placing the donor among the 250 to 350 seropositive members of the cohort. Each donor provided a peripheral blood sample, and peripheral blood mononuclear cells were used for TCR beta sequencing. Genomic DNA extraction from the blood cell samples was performed with the Qiagen DNeasy Blood Extraction Kit. Here the chain combines TRBV2 and TRBJ1-4, with the D segment identity uncertain. The receptor comes from a woman in her forties or fifties in good health and CMV-seropositive. Material: PBMCs. The DNA is TGTGCCAGCAGTGACAGAGGTGAAAAACTGTTTTTT. Translated, it gives CASSDRGEKLFF.